Shown below are 26 T cell receptor beta chains from a single sample sequenced in a study of blood T cells in healthy people across ages. A second PCR of roughly 7 to 11 cycles used a sample-barcoded 5' primer and a J-beta primer mix. MiXCR was run by TCRdb on the 5' RACE reads, yielding one entry per CDR3 protein. The sample carries roughly 1.5 million distinct CDR3 sequences, roughly 43% recorded once. The specimen sequenced was blood. These receptors all stem from a woman between 18 and 29 years old in good health.

This clonotype was detected once. The chain couples TRBV12-3 or TRBV12-4 to TRBJ2-4; 13 nucleotides match TRBD2. The DNA end is more similar to TRBJ2-7, so the J call may be wrong. CDR3 size: 18 residues. CDR3 amino acids: CASSLSWTSGRSGYEQYF. CDR3 sequence (DNA): TGTGCCAGCAGCCTCTCTTGGACTAGCGGGAGAAGCGGCTACGAGCAGTACTTC.

V gene TRBV7-9 combines with J gene TRBJ1-2, with 8 positions matching TRBD1. Germline trimming cut 5 bases from V and 5 bases from J; bases unmatched to any gene: 16. Germline V lookup: CDR1 SEHNR, CDR2 FQNEAQ (reference sequence). The CDR3 runs to 17 residues. The CDR3 DNA reads as TGTGCCAGCAGCCCGGCGGGGTTTGGACAGGGAAGTTATGGCTACACCTTC. The encoded protein is CASSPAGFGQGSYGYTF.

The chain recombines TRBV6-6 with TRBJ2-1, with a weak D call TRBD2 (6 bases). Germline V gene lookup returns CDR1 MNHNY and CDR2 SVGAGI (reference sequence). The ends were cut back, 8 bases at V and 10 bases at J, with 18 bases in the middle. The CDR3 contains 13 residues. The CDR3, as DNA: TGTGCCAGCCTACGGACCCCGGGAGACGAGCAGTTCTTC. It is translated as CASLRTPGDEQFF.

This chain uses TRBV12-3 or TRBV12-4 with TRBJ2-1; 13 nucleotides line up with TRBD2. Germline trimming cut 5 bases from V and 7 bases from J; bases unmatched to any gene: 8. This CDR3 has 16 amino acids. Written as DNA, the CDR3 is TGTGCCAGCAGTCTGTACGGACTAGCGGGAGTGAATGAGCAGTTCTTC. This codes for CASSLYGLAGVNEQFF.

This rearrangement joins TRBV29-1 to TRBJ2-7; the D gene is possibly TRBD2 (6 bases). This CDR3 has 14 amino acids. The germline V and J ends were trimmed by 6 bases and 7 bases, with 22 bases remaining between them. Germline lookup yields CDR1 SQVTM and CDR2 ANQGSEA. The chain's CDR3 is CSVAGTGEYNEQYF. The CDR3 region has the DNA TGCAGCGTCGCCGGGACTGGGGAATACAATGAGCAGTACTTC.

CDR3 in DNA: TGTGCCAGCAGTAAGCAGCGGGACTACAATGAGCAGTTCTTC. Translation gives CASSKQRDYNEQFF. The V gene is TRBV27, the J gene TRBJ2-1, with 7 bases lining up with TRBD2. The CDR3 has 14 residues. The trim removed 5 bases at V and 3 bases at J, leaving 4 bases unmatched. In germline, CDR1 is MNHEY, CDR2 SMNVEV (reference sequence).

This clonotype was counted at least ten times. CDR3 nucleotide sequence: TGCAGTGCTAGAGATCCAGGGGGCGCGAACACTGAAGCTTTCTTT. Residues: CSARDPGGANTEAFF. V gene TRBV20-1 combines with J gene TRBJ1-1, with TRBD1 matching 8 bases. The germline V gene has CDR1 DFQATT and CDR2 SNEGSKA (reference sequence). V shed 0 bases and J 1 base; nucleotides not matched to a gene: 4. This CDR3 region has 15 residues.

The CDR3 region has the DNA TGCGCCAGCAGCTCAACAGACAGGGGGTACAGCAATCAGCCCCAGCATTTT. Encoded protein: CASSSTDRGYSNQPQHF. V gene TRBV4-1 combines with J gene TRBJ1-5, with TRBD1 matching 9 bases. Germline CDR1 reads MGHRA; CDR2 reads YSYEKL. V gave up 5 bases and J gave up 1 base; unmatched junction bases: 9. The CDR3 consists of 17 residues.

The chain employs TRBV5-1 and TRBJ1-1; D not resolved. Per the germline V gene, CDR1 is SGHRS and CDR2 is YFSETQ. This CDR3 has 15 amino acids. The V end lost 2 bases, the J end lost 0 bases, and 11 bases lay between the germline ends. The CDR3 coding sequence is TGCGCCAGCAGCTTAGGGCCTTCCCTGAACACTGAAGCTTTCTTT. Encoded protein: CASSLGPSLNTEAFF.

The gene calls are TRBV4-3 and TRBJ1-6, with D tentatively TRBD1 (6 bases). This CDR3 is 15 amino acids long. The V end was cut by 0 bases, the J end by 9 bases, with 12 bases between. Germline V gene lookup returns CDR1 LGHNA and CDR2 YSLEER. In DNA form, the CDR3 reads TGCGCCAGCAGCCAAGAGGAGGGGGTAGCTTCACCCCTCCACTTT. It codes for CASSQEEGVASPLHF.

The CDR3 DNA reads TGCAGCGTTGAAAGGGTGAGGGGTGGGAATGAGCAGTTCTTC. As protein: CSVERVRGGNEQFF. The V gene is TRBV29-1, the J gene TRBJ2-1, with D possibly called TRBD1 or TRBD2 (5 bases each). Germline V gene data show CDR1 as SQVTM and CDR2 as ANQGSEA. Trimming cost V 2 bases and J 7 bases, with 15 bases left between them. CDR3 length: 14 residues.

This clonotype was seen a single time. This chain joins TRBV6-2 or TRBV6-3 and TRBJ1-6, with unresolved D. Deletions cut 2 bases from V and 14 bases from J, with 16 bases between. The germline CDR1 and CDR2 sequences are MNHEY and SVGEGT. The CDR3 is 14 amino acids. CDR3 sequence: CASSYDGGQRTLHF. CDR3 DNA sequence: TGTGCCAGCAGTTACGACGGCGGGCAAAGGACCCTCCACTTT.

The chain uses TRBV4-1 and TRBJ1-2; D is unresolved. Between the trimmed V and J ends, which lost 0 bases and 3 bases, there was a span of 11 bases. The length of the CDR3 is 15 residues. CDR1 is MGHRA, CDR2 YSYEKL, per germline. In DNA, the CDR3 is TGCGCCAGCAGCCAAGATCCCAAGTTGGACTATGGCTACACCTTC. Protein sequence: CASSQDPKLDYGYTF.

This chain connects TRBV29-1 to TRBJ1-1; 7 bases are shared with TRBD1. Germline V gene sequence: CDR1 SQVTM, CDR2 ANQGSEA. The CDR3 runs 14 residues. V was pared by 4 bases and J by 4 bases, with 9 bases of the junction left unmatched. CDR3 amino acids: CSVVNRGAGTEAFF. The CDR3 DNA is TGCAGCGTTGTTAACAGGGGAGCCGGCACTGAAGCTTTCTTT.

With respect to this clonotype: A much larger clone lies a single base off, so this may be a read error. The CDR3 nucleotides are TGCAGTGCTAGCCTAGCGGGTGGGCCCGACGAGCAGTACTTC. Its translation is CSASLAGGPDEQYF. V gene TRBV20-1 combines with J gene TRBJ2-7; 8 bases line up with TRBD2. CDR1 and CDR2 (germline): DFQATT, SNEGSKA (reference sequence). There are 14 residues in the CDR3. The V gene end was trimmed by 3 bases and the J gene end by 5 bases; junction bases not matched to a gene: 9.

The CDR3 loop reads CNANAGETQYF. The CDR3 bases are TGCAATGCCAACGCCGGGGAGACCCAGTACTTC. The chain recombines TRBV20-1 with TRBJ2-7; D not certain. The J call may be faulty, since TRBJ2-5 better matches the DNA end. The length of the CDR3 is 11 residues. From germline, CDR1 is DFQATT and CDR2 SNEGSKA (reference sequence).

CDR3 coding DNA: TGTGCCAGCAGCCCAGGGGGCGCATGGACTGAAGCTTTCTTT. It translates to CASSPGGAWTEAFF. This chain connects TRBV7-2 to TRBJ1-1; 8 bases align to TRBD1. With 5 bases clipped from V and 5 bases from J, the junction kept 7 bases outside the gene matches. Germline V lookup: CDR1 SGHTA, CDR2 FQGNSA. The CDR3 is 14 residues long.

The chain couples TRBV24-1 to TRBJ2-3; the match to TRBD2 covers 9 bases. Germline lookup yields CDR1 KGHDR and CDR2 SFDVKD. The CDR3 is made up of 16 amino acids. The junction had 6 bases not matched to a gene; V was cut back by 1 base and J by 5 bases. In DNA form, the CDR3 reads TGTGCCACCAGTGATTTCGGGCGGGGGGGGGAAGATACGCAGTATTTT. Its translation: CATSDFGRGGEDTQYF.

This clonotype was counted only a few times. CDR3 DNA: TGCGCCAGCAGCCAAGATCGTGGGCAGGGTCAAGAGACCCAGTACTTC. Translating it yields CASSQDRGQGQETQYF. V and J are TRBV4-3 and TRBJ2-5; D perhaps matches TRBD1 (5 bases). This CDR3 is 16 amino acids long. V was shortened by 0 bases and J by 2 bases, with 13 bases between the two germline ends. CDR1 LGHNA and CDR2 YSLEER come from the germline V gene.

The chain couples TRBV20-1 to TRBJ2-3, with 11 bases aligning to TRBD2. This CDR3 region has 18 residues. J was trimmed by 4 bases and V by 1 base; bases with no gene match: 13. Germline V gives CDR1 DFQATT, CDR2 SNEGSKA (reference sequence). The DNA for the CDR3 is TGCAGTGCTAGAGTCACTCAACTAGCGGGAGTAAGGCCAGATACGCAGTATTTT. Its protein product is CSARVTQLAGVRPDTQYF.

This clonotype was counted a few times. The rearrangement uses TRBV7-9 and TRBJ1-1; a possible D gene is TRBD1 (6 bases). The V gene lost 6 bases and the J gene lost 9 bases, with 23 bases spanning the gap. CDR1 and CDR2 (germline): SEHNR, FQNEAQ (reference sequence). This CDR3 comprises 15 residues. The CDR3 region is CASRDLTGSDPQAFF. CDR3 bases: TGTGCCAGCAGGGACCTTACAGGGTCGGATCCCCAAGCTTTCTTT.

A note on this clonotype: Since a much larger clone is just one base distant, this may be a read error. This chain joins TRBV12-3 or TRBV12-4 and TRBJ1-1; D not certain. The CDR3 totals 13 residues. The CDR3, as DNA: TGTGCCGGCAGAAAGACGGCGAACACTGAAGCTTTCTTT. Amino acid sequence: CAGRKTANTEAFF.

This chain uses TRBV7-6 with TRBJ1-5, with 10 nucleotides matching TRBD1. Germline assignment: CDR1 SGHVS and CDR2 FNYEAQ. The CDR3 totals 18 residues. Trimming took 0 bases from V and 0 from J; bases not matched to a gene: 5. CDR3 nucleotide sequence: TGTGCCAGCAGCTTAGCGGGACAGGGGTTCGATAGCAATCAGCCCCAGCATTTT. This encodes CASSLAGQGFDSNQPQHF.

The chain employs TRBV7-2 and TRBJ2-3; D might be TRBD1 or TRBD2, each matching 5 bases. CDR1 and CDR2 from the germline V gene are SGHTA and FQGNSA. This CDR3 is built from 16 residues. Trimming removed 2 bases at V and 0 bases at J, with 12 bases between. CDR3 region: CASSLSLGVSTDTQYF. The DNA of the CDR3 is TGTGCCAGCAGCTTAAGCCTGGGGGTTAGCACAGATACGCAGTATTTT.

The chain recombines TRBV29-1 with TRBJ2-7; D is unclear. Trimming removed 4 bases from V and 3 bases from J, with 7 bases in between. The CDR3 is made up of 11 amino acids. Germline CDR1 SQVTM, CDR2 ANQGSEA. The CDR3 here is CSVAQDYEQYF. In DNA form, the CDR3 reads TGCAGCGTTGCGCAGGACTACGAGCAGTACTTC.

The rearrangement joins TRBV6-2 or TRBV6-3 to TRBJ2-3; no firm D call. CDR1 and CDR2 (germline): MNHEY, SVGEGT. Trimming removed 6 bases from V and 2 bases from J, with 21 bases in between. The CDR3 spans 17 residues. CDR3 sequence reads: CASSQISPELHTDTQYF. The DNA for the CDR3 is TGTGCCAGCAGCCAAATATCACCGGAACTTCACACAGATACGCAGTATTTT.